A selection of T cell receptor beta chains follows, all from one sample in a study of cytomegalovirus exposure and HLA in healthy donors. TCRdb's copy holds only in-frame clones and misses some; the assay was immunoSEQ multiplex PCR. Of 200,000 to 250,000 clones in the sample, more than 60% are singletons; the top ten hold 1.8%. Sequenced input: PBMCs. These receptors all stem from a woman between 25 and 40 years old in good health and CMV-seronegative. Each CDR3 is given with its conserved first and last residue. The order of the fields is V gene, D gene, clone size, J gene, CDR3 DNA, CDR3 protein. A D gene is named only where the DNA matches it firmly. Clone size is not always given. Where it is, it says once, few, many or a class for expanded clones.

>TRBV6-5|TRBD2|few|TRBJ2-5
TGTGCCAGCAGTTCGGGACTAGAGGAGACCCAGTACTTC
CASSSGLEETQYF
>TRBV6-1|TRBD1|few|TRBJ2-3
TGTGCCAGCAGCACAGGGGGCGGAACAGATACGCAGTATTTT
CASSTGGGTDTQYF
>TRBV14|TRBD1|few|TRBJ1-5
TGTGCCAGCAGCCTAACAGGGGATGTAGGTCAGCCCCAGCATTTT
CASSLTGDVGQPQHF
>TRBV30|NA|NA|TRBJ2-7
TGTGCCTGGAGTGTCACAGGGACCTACGAGCAGTACTTC
CAWSVTGTYEQYF
>TRBV5-1|TRBD1|NA|TRBJ2-7
TGCGCCAGCAGTTCGACAGGGGGCTACGAGCAGTACTTC
CASSSTGGYEQYF
>TRBV30|TRBD2|NA|TRBJ2-7
TGTGCCTGGAATAGCCCCTTCTACGGCGGGAGTTTCCTACCCTCCTACGAGCAGTACTTC
CAWNSPFYGGSFLPSYEQYF
>TRBV30|NA|NA|TRBJ1-6
TGTGCCTGGAGGGAAGGGGTTGGTAATTCACCCCTCCACTTT
CAWREGVGNSPLHF
>TRBV11-3|NA|NA|TRBJ1-3
TGTGCCAGCAGCTGGGCATCTGGAAACACCATATATTTT
CASSWASGNTIYF
>TRBV5-1|NA|once|TRBJ2-2
TGTGCCAGCAGCTTCGACAGGTCCGGCGGGGAGCTGTTTTTT
CASSFDRSGGELFF
>TRBV27|TRBD1|once|TRBJ1-1
TGTGCCAGCAGTTCGACCGACAGGGTCGAGTGGACTGAAGCTTTCTTT
CASSSTDRVEWTEAFF
>TRBV27|NA|NA|TRBJ1-1
TGTGCCAGCAGTTTTTCCGGGAACACTGAAGCTTTCTTT
CASSFSGNTEAFF
>TRBV5-5|TRBD1|NA|TRBJ1-1
TGTGCCAGCAGAACAGGGGAGCTCACTGAAGCTTTCTTT
CASRTGELTEAFF
>TRBV6-6|NA|NA|TRBJ1-2
TGTGCCAGCAGTTATGACAGAGTTTCGGATGGCTACACCTTC
CASSYDRVSDGYTF
>TRBV30|NA|NA|TRBJ2-7
TGTGCCTGGAGTTTGGGCCGCTACGAGCAGTACTTC
CAWSLGRYEQYF
>TRBV9|NA|NA|TRBJ1-2
TGTGCCAGCAGCGTAGGCGGTGAGGGTTATGGCTACACCTTC
CASSVGGEGYGYTF